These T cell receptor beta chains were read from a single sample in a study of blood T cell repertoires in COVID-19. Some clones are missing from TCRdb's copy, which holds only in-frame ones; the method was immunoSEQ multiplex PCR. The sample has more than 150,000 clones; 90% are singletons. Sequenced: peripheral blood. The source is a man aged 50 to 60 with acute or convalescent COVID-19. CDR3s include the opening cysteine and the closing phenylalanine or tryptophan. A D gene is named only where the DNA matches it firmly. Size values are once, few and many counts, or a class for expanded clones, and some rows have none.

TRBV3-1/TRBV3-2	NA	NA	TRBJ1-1	TGTGCCAGCAGCCAACCCCAGATTTCTGAAGCTTTCTTT	CASSQPQISEAFF
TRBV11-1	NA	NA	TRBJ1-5	TGTGCCAGCAGCGATACGGGCAATCAGCCCCAGCATTTT	CASSDTGNQPQHF
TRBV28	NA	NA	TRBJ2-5	TGTGCCGGCAATCGGCGGGGGCTCCAAGAGACCCAGTACTTC	CAGNRRGLQETQYF
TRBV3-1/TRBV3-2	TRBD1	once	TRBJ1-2	TGTGCCAGCAGCAAACAAGGACAGGGCTTGGGTGGCTACACCTTC	CASSKQGQGLGGYTF
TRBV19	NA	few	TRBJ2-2	TGTGCCAGTAGCCCGGGACACACGAACACCGGGGAGCTGTTTTTT	CASSPGHTNTGELFF
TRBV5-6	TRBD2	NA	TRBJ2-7	TGTGCCAGCAGCTCGGGGTGGCGGGAGGAGCAGTACTTC	CASSSGWREEQYF
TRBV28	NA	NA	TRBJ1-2	TGTGCCAGCAGTTGGACAGACTATGGCTACACCTTC	CASSWTDYGYTF
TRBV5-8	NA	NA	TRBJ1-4	TGTGCCAGCAGCGATCAGGGGAATGAAAAACTGTTTTTT	CASSDQGNEKLFF
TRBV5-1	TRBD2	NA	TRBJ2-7	TGCGCCAGCAGTATCGGGACTAGCGGGAGTCGGGAGCAGTACTTC	CASSIGTSGSREQYF
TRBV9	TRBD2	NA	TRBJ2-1	TGTGCCAGCAGCGTCGGGAGTAGCGGGAGAACTGAGCAGTTCTTC	CASSVGSSGRTEQFF